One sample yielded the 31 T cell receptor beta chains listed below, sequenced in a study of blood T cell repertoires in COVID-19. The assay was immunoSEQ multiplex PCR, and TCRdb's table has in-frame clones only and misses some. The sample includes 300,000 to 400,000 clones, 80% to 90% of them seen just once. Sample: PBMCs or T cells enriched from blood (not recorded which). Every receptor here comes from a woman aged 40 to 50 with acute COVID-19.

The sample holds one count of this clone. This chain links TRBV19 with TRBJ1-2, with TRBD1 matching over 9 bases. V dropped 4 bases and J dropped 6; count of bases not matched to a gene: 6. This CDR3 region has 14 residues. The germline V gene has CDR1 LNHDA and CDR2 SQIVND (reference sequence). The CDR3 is CASSTLGQGHGYTF. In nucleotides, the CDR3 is TGTGCCAGTAGTACCCTGGGACAGGGCCATGGCTACACCTTC.

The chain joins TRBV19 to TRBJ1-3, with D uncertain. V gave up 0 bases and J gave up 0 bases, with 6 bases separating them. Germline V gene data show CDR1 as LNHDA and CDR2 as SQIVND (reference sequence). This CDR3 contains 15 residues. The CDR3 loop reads CASSIDGSSGNTIYF. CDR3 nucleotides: TGTGCCAGTAGTATAGATGGGAGCTCTGGAAACACCATATATTTT. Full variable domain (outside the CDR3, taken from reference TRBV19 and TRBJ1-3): DGGITQSPKYLFRKEGQNVTLSCEQNLNHDAMYWYRQDPGQGLRLIYYSQIVNDFQKGDIAEGYSVSREKKESFPLTVTSAQKNPTAFYLCASSIDGSSGNTIYFGEGSWLTVV.

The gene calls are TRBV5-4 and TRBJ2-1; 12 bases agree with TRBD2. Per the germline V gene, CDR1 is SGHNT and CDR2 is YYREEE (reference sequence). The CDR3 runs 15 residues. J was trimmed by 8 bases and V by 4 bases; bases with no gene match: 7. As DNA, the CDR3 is TGTGCCAGCAGCACTAGCGGGGGGCTGCTGGATGAGCAGTTCTTC. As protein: CASSTSGGLLDEQFF.

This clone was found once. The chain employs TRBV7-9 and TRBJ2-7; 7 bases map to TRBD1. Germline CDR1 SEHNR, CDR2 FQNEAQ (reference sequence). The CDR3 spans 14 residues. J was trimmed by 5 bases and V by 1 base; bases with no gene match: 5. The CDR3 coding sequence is TGTGCCAGCAGCTTAGAGGGACAGTATCACGAGCAGTACTTC. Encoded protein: CASSLEGQYHEQYF.

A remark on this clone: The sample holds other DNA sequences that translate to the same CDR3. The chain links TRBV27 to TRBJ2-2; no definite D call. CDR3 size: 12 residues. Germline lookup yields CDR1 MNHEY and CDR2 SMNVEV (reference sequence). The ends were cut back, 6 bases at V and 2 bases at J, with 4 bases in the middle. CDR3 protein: CASRRNTGELFF. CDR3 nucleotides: TGTGCCAGCAGGCGCAACACCGGGGAGCTGTTTTTT.

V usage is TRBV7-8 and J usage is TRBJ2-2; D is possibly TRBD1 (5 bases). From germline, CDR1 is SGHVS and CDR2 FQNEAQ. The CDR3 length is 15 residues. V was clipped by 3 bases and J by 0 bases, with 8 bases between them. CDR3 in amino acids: CASSFRETNTGELFF. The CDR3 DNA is TGTGCCAGCAGCTTCAGGGAAACGAACACCGGGGAGCTGTTTTTT.

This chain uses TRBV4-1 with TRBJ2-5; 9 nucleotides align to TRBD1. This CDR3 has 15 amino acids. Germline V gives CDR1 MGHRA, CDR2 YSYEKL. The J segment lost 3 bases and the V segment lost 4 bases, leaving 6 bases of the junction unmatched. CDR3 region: CASSPGQGIKETQYF. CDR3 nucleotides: TGCGCCAGCAGCCCGGGACAGGGAATTAAAGAGACCCAGTACTTC.

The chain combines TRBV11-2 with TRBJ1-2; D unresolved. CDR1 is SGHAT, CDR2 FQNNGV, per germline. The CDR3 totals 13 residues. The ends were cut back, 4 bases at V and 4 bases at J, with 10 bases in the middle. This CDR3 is CASSSSSSYGYTF. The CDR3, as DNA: TGTGCCAGCAGCTCGTCTTCGAGCTATGGCTACACCTTC.

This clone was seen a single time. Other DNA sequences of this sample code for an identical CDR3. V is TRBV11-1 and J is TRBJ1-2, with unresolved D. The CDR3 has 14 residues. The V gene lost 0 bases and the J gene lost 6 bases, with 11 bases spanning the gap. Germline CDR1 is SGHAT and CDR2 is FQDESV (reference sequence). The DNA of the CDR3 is TGTGCCAGCAGCTTAGCTCGGGGATCGGATGGCTACACCTTC. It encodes CASSLARGSDGYTF.

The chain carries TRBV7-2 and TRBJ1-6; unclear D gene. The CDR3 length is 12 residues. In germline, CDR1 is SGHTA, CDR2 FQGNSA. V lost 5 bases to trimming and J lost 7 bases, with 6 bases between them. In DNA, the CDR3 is TGTGCCAGCAGCACGCAGAATTCACCCCTCCACTTT. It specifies CASSTQNSPLHF.

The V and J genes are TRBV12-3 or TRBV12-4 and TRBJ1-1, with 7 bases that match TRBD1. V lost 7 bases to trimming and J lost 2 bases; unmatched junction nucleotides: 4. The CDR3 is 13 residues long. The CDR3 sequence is CASTRDRNTEAFF. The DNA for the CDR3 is TGTGCCAGCACCCGGGACAGAAACACTGAAGCTTTCTTT.

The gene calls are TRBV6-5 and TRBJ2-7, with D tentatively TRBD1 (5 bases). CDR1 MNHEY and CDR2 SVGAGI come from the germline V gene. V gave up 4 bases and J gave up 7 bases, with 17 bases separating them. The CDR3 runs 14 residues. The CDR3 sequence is CASSFLGKGREQYF. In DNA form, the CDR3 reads TGTGCCAGCAGTTTCTTGGGGAAGGGGCGGGAGCAGTACTTC.

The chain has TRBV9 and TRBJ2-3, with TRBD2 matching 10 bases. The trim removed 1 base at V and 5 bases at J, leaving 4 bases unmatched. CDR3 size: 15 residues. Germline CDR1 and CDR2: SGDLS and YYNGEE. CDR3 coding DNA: TGTGCCAGCAGCGTAAGCGGGAGGGCAGGAGATACGCAGTATTTT. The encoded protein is CASSVSGRAGDTQYF.

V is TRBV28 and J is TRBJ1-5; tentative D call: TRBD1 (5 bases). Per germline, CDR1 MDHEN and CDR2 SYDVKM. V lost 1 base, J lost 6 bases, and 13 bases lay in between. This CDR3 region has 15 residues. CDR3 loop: CASSLSDWGLQPQHF. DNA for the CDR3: TGTGCCAGCAGTTTATCAGACTGGGGCCTTCAGCCCCAGCATTTT.

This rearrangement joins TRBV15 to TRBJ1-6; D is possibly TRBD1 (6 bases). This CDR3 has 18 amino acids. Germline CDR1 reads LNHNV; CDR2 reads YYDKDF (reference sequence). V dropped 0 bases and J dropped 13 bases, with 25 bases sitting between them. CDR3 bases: TGTGCCACCAGCAGAGATCAGGGGCAGGGAAGGATAATTCACCCCCTCCACTTT. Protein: CATSRDQGQGRIIHPLHF.

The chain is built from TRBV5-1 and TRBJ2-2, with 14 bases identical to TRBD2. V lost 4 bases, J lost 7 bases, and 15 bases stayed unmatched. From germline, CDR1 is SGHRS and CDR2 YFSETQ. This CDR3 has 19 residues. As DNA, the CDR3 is TGCGCCAGCAGCCCCCTAGGGACTAGCGGGAGTGGAAGCGGCGGGGAGCTGTTTTTT. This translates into CASSPLGTSGSGSGGELFF.

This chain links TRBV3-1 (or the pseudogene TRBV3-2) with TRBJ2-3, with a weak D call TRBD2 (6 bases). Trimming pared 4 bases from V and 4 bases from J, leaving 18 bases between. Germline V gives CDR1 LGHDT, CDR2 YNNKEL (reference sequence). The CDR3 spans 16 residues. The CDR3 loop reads CASSPLWGGTSDTQYF. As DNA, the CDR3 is TGTGCCAGCAGCCCCCTTTGGGGCGGGACCTCAGATACGCAGTATTTT.

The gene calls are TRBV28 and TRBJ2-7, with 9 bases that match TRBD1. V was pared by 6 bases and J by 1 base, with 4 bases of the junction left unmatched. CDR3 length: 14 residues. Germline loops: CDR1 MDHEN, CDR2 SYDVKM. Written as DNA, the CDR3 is TGTGCCAGCAGGAAACAGGGGGCATCCTACGAGCAGTACTTC. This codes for CASRKQGASYEQYF.

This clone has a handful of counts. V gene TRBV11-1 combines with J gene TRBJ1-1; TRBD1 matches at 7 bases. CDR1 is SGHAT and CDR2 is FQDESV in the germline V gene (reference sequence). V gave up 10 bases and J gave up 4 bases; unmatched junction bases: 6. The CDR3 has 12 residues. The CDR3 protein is CATRQGGTEAFF. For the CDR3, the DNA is TGTGCCACCAGACAGGGTGGCACTGAAGCTTTCTTT.

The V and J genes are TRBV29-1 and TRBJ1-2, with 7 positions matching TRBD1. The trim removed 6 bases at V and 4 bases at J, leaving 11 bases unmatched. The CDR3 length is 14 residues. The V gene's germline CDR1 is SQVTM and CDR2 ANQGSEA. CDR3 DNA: TGCAGCGTCGGACTTGACAGGGTGACCTATGGCTACACCTTC. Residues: CSVGLDRVTYGYTF.

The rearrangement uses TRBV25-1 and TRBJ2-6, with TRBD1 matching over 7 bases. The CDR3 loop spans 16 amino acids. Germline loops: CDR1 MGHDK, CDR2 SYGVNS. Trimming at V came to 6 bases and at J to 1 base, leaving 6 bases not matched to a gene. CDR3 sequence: CASRENRGSGANVLTF. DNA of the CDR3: TGTGCCAGCAGGGAGAACAGGGGATCTGGGGCCAACGTCCTGACTTTC.

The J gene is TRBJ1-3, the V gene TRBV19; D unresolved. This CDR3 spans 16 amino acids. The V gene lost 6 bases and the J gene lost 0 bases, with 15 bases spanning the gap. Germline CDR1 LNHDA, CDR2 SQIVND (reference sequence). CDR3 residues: CASSPDSPLSGNTIYF. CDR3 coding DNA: TGTGCCAGTAGCCCGGACTCCCCCCTCTCTGGAAACACCATATATTTT.

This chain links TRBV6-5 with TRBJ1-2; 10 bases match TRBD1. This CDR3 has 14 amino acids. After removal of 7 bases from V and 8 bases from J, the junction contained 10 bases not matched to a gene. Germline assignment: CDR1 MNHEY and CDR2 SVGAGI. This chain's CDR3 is CASTPGQGVRGYTF. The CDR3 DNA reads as TGTGCCAGCACCCCTGGACAGGGGGTGAGGGGCTACACCTTC.

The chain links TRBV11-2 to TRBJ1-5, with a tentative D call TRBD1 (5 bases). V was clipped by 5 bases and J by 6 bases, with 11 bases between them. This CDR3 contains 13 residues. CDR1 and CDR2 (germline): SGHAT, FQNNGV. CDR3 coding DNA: TGTGCCAGCAGCACCCACGGGGGTCAGCCCCAGCATTTT. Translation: CASSTHGGQPQHF. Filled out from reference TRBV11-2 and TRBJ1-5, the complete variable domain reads EAGVAQSPRYKIIEKRQSVAFWCNPISGHATLYWYQQILGQGPKLLIQFQNNGVVDDSQLPKDRFSAERLKGVDSTLKIQPAKLEDSAVYLCASSTHGGQPQHFGDGTRLSIL.

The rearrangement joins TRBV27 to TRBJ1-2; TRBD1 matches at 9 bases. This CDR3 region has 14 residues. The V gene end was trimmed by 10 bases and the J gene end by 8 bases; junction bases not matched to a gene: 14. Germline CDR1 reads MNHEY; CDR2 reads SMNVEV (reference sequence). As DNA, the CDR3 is TGTGCCACCAAAAGAACCGGGACAGGGAGCGGCTACACCTTC. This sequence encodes CATKRTGTGSGYTF.

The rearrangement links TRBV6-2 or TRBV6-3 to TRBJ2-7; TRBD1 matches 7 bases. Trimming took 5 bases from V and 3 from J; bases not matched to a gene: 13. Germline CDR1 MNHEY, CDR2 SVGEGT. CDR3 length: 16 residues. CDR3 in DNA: TGTGCCAGCAGTCCACTACGAAGGGGGCGCGTCTACGAGCAGTACTTC. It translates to CASSPLRRGRVYEQYF.

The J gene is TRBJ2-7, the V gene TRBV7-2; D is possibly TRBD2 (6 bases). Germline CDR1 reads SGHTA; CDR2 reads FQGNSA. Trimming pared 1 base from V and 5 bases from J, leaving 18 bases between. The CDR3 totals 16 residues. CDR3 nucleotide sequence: TGTGCCAGCAGCTTAGAGGCGGGACCTCTAGTCCACGAGCAGTACTTC. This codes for CASSLEAGPLVHEQYF.

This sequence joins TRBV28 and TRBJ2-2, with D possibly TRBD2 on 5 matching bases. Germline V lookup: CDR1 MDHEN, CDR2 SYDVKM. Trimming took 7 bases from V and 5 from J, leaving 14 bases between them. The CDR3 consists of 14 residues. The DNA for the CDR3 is TGTGCCAGCAAGAGGGTTTATAAGACCGGGGAGCTGTTTTTT. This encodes CASKRVYKTGELFF.

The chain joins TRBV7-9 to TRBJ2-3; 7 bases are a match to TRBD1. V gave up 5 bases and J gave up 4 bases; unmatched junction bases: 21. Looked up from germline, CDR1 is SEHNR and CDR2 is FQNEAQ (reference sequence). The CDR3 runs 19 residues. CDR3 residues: CASSPTGTVEVVGADTQYF. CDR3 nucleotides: TGTGCCAGCAGCCCTACCGGGACAGTGGAAGTCGTGGGGGCAGATACGCAGTATTTT. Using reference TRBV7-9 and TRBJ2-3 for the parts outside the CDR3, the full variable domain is DTGVSQNPRHKITKRGQNVTFRCDPISEHNRLYWYRQTLGQGPEFLTYFQNEAQLEKSRLLSDRFSAERPKGSFSTLEIQRTEQGDSAMYLCASSPTGTVEVVGADTQYFGPGTRLTVL.

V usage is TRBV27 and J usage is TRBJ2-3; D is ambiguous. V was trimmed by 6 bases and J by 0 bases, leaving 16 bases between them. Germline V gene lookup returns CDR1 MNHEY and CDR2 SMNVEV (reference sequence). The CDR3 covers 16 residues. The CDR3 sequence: CASSQAQVPSTDTQYF. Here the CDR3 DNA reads TGTGCCAGCAGCCAAGCCCAGGTCCCTAGCACAGATACGCAGTATTTT.

In nucleotides, the CDR3 is TGTGCCAGCAGCCCGAGCCTAAACGTCCTGACTTTC. Translation gives CASSPSLNVLTF. The V and J genes are TRBV14 and TRBJ2-6; D unclear. Germline CDR1 is SGHDN and CDR2 is FVKESK. Trimming stripped 4 bases from V and 10 bases from J, with 8 bases between. This CDR3 is built from 12 residues.